Given below is one TCR beta chain in context. Its antigen is undetermined. Trimming at V came to 11 bases and at J to 2 bases, leaving 5 bases not matched to a gene. Germline values: CDR1 ENHRY, CDR2 SYGVKD. The CDR3 totals 13 residues. Assay execution took place at the deep level. This table comes from immunoSEQ multiplex PCR, and its TCRdb copy is limited to in-frame clones, with some not included. The data hold millions of clones, with roughly 92% observed a single time. The data stem from a study of shared clonotypes between healthy human individuals. Overall study context: Each donor had three CD4 naive, three CD4 memory, two CD8 naive and one CD8 memory plate.

Study conclusions and caveats: Across four donors, naive CD4 shared 4.5% to 6%, naive CD8 more than 3%, memory CD4 2.3%, memory CD8 about 0.4%. Memory subsets had estimated richness that was generally smaller than that of naive subsets.

Material for sequencing was naive CD4+ T cells sorted from blood. As to subset: CD45RA+ positively selected. This receptor was identified in a man younger than 35 in good health. The chain combines TRBV10-3 with TRBJ2-3, with 9 bases lining up with TRBD2. In DNA form, the CDR3 reads TGTGCCGCGACTAGCGGTATCACAGATACGCAGTATTTT. Its translation is CAATSGITDTQYF.